A selection of T cell receptor beta chains follows, all from one sample in a study of cytomegalovirus exposure and HLA in healthy donors. Profiled with immunoSEQ multiplex PCR; TCRdb holds only in-frame clones, not every one. The sample contains about 63,000 clones, roughly nine tenths of which appear only once. The sequencing input was PBMCs. These receptors came from a woman aged 25 to 45 in good health and CMV-seropositive. Both conserved end residues are part of each CDR3. The order of the fields is D gene, J gene, V gene, clone size, CDR3 protein, CDR3 DNA. A D gene is named only where the DNA matches it firmly. Clone size is given for some rows only: seen once, a few or many times, or a class if the clone is expanded.

D gene: TRBD2; J gene: TRBJ2-7; V gene: TRBV2; clone size: .; CDR3 protein: CASSGLANYEQYF; CDR3 DNA: TGTGCCAGCAGCGGACTAGCGAACTACGAGCAGTACTTC
D gene: .; J gene: TRBJ2-7; V gene: TRBV29-1; clone size: .; CDR3 protein: CSVAVGQGAYEQYF; CDR3 DNA: TGCAGCGTTGCTGTAGGACAAGGGGCCTACGAGCAGTACTTC
D gene: TRBD2; J gene: TRBJ2-3; V gene: TRBV19; clone size: .; CDR3 protein: CASSTSGPTDTQYF; CDR3 DNA: TGTGCCAGTAGTACTAGCGGCCCAACAGATACGCAGTATTTT
D gene: TRBD2; J gene: TRBJ2-7; V gene: TRBV28; clone size: .; CDR3 protein: CASSPTSGISYEQYF; CDR3 DNA: TGTGCCAGCAGTCCCACTAGCGGAATTTCCTACGAGCAGTACTTC
D gene: TRBD2; J gene: TRBJ2-3; V gene: TRBV11-3; clone size: .; CDR3 protein: CASSPLSGSPTDTQYF; CDR3 DNA: TGTGCCAGCAGCCCACTTAGCGGGAGTCCCACAGATACGCAGTATTTT
D gene: .; J gene: TRBJ1-2; V gene: TRBV7-8; clone size: .; CDR3 protein: CASSLVSDYGYTF; CDR3 DNA: TGTGCCAGCAGCTTAGTATCTGACTATGGCTACACCTTC
D gene: .; J gene: TRBJ2-1; V gene: TRBV7-2; clone size: .; CDR3 protein: CASSPVTQSSYNEQFF; CDR3 DNA: TGTGCCAGCAGCCCGGTGACTCAGAGCTCCTACAATGAGCAGTTCTTC
D gene: .; J gene: TRBJ1-6; V gene: TRBV19; clone size: .; CDR3 protein: CASSGSSGGSPLHF; CDR3 DNA: TGTGCCAGTAGTGGGTCCTCCGGCGGTTCACCCCTCCACTTT
D gene: TRBD1; J gene: TRBJ2-7; V gene: TRBV19; clone size: .; CDR3 protein: CASSIRQGSNEQYF; CDR3 DNA: TGTGCCAGTAGTATTAGACAGGGGTCCAACGAGCAGTACTTC
D gene: TRBD1; J gene: TRBJ1-2; V gene: TRBV18; clone size: .; CDR3 protein: CASSPGQGHYGYTF; CDR3 DNA: TGTGCCAGCTCACCGGGACAGGGTCACTATGGCTACACCTTC
D gene: TRBD2; J gene: TRBJ2-2; V gene: TRBV10-2; clone size: .; CDR3 protein: CASRLAGGANTGELFF; CDR3 DNA: TGCGCCAGCCGACTAGCGGGAGGGGCGAACACCGGGGAGCTGTTTTTT
D gene: .; J gene: TRBJ1-1; V gene: TRBV11-2; clone size: .; CDR3 protein: CASSSQGHPNTEAFF; CDR3 DNA: TGTGCCAGCAGCTCGCAGGGACACCCGAACACTGAAGCTTTCTTT
D gene: TRBD1; J gene: TRBJ1-1; V gene: TRBV15; clone size: .; CDR3 protein: CATSRDLGQGTEAFF; CDR3 DNA: TGTGCCACCAGCAGAGATTTAGGACAGGGTACTGAAGCTTTCTTT
D gene: .; J gene: TRBJ2-7; V gene: TRBV5-6; clone size: .; CDR3 protein: CASSPGQTYEQYF; CDR3 DNA: TGTGCCAGCAGTCCCGGACAGACCTACGAGCAGTACTTC
D gene: TRBD2; J gene: TRBJ2-1; V gene: TRBV2; clone size: .; CDR3 protein: CASSATGTSYNEQFF; CDR3 DNA: TGTGCCAGCAGCGCCACCGGGACTAGCTACAATGAGCAGTTCTTC
D gene: .; J gene: TRBJ1-5; V gene: TRBV19; clone size: .; CDR3 protein: CASSIEEGPQHF; CDR3 DNA: TGTGCCAGTAGTATAGAGGAGGGTCCCCAGCATTTT
D gene: TRBD1; J gene: TRBJ1-5; V gene: TRBV18; clone size: few; CDR3 protein: CASSPDRDQPQHF; CDR3 DNA: TGTGCCAGCTCACCCGACAGGGATCAGCCCCAGCATTTT
D gene: .; J gene: TRBJ2-3; V gene: TRBV4-2; clone size: .; CDR3 protein: CASSQDPGLTTDTQYF; CDR3 DNA: TGTGCCAGCAGCCAAGATCCGGGACTTACGACAGATACGCAGTATTTT
D gene: .; J gene: TRBJ2-1; V gene: TRBV9; clone size: .; CDR3 protein: CASSVGRSLLFF; CDR3 DNA: TGTGCCAGCAGCGTAGGTCGTAGTCTTCTGTTCTTC
D gene: TRBD1; J gene: TRBJ2-5; V gene: TRBV19; clone size: few; CDR3 protein: CASSRSGTGGLETQYF; CDR3 DNA: TGTGCCAGTAGTAGATCCGGGACAGGGGGCCTCGAGACCCAGTACTTC
D gene: .; J gene: TRBJ1-1; V gene: TRBV10-1; clone size: .; CDR3 protein: CASSDQGVYTTEAFF; CDR3 DNA: TGCGCCAGCAGTGATCAAGGGGTTTACACCACTGAAGCTTTCTTT